The 7 T cell receptor beta chains below all came from one sample that was sequenced in a study of shared clonotypes between healthy human individuals. Sequencing used immunoSEQ multiplex PCR; TCRdb keeps in-frame clones, though not all of them. This sample has 2 million to 2.5 million clones; 90% to 95% occur once, and the top ten carry around 0.4%. Sequenced: naive CD4+ T cells from PBMCs. Documented subset: CD45RA+ positively selected. These receptors originate from a man in his late teens or twenties in good health. Some clones in this sample may be carry-over from other donors' samples.

This sequence joins TRBV19 and TRBJ1-2, with D perhaps TRBD1 (6 bases). The CDR3 runs to 17 residues. Germline CDR1 and CDR2: LNHDA and SQIVND (reference sequence). V dropped 6 bases and J dropped 5 bases, with 25 bases sitting between them. The CDR3 is CASRQSGRGPPRYGYTF. In nucleotides, the CDR3 is TGTGCCAGTAGGCAGAGCGGCAGGGGTCCCCCGAGGTATGGCTACACCTTC.

The J gene is TRBJ2-7, the V gene TRBV28; D is uncertain. The CDR3 spans 15 residues. V dropped 5 bases and J dropped 0 bases, with 14 bases sitting between them. Germline V lookup: CDR1 MDHEN, CDR2 SYDVKM. CDR3 sequence (DNA): TGTGCCAGCAGTCACCGGTTCAGAAGCTCCTACGAGCAGTACTTC. It encodes CASSHRFRSSYEQYF.

This chain joins TRBV7-9 and TRBJ2-7; weak D call: TRBD2 (6 bases). The CDR3 is 15 residues long. V was clipped by 5 bases and J by 9 bases, with 23 bases between them. Germline V gene lookup returns CDR1 SEHNR and CDR2 FQNEAQ (reference sequence). CDR3 residues: CASSPRQLAASGQYF. CDR3 bases: TGTGCCAGCAGCCCGAGGCAACTAGCTGCCTCAGGGCAGTACTTC.

The chain carries TRBV4-2 and TRBJ1-3; no reliable D call. The CDR3 contains 16 residues. Deletions cut 2 bases from V and 0 bases from J, with 11 bases between. Looked up from germline, CDR1 is LGHNA and CDR2 is YNFKEQ. Here the CDR3 DNA reads TGTGCCAGCAGCCAACGGGCCGCTTCCTCTGGAAACACCATATATTTT. Translating gives CASSQRAASSGNTIYF.

With respect to this clone: Other DNA sequences in this specimen translate into the identical CDR3. The chain couples TRBV5-1 to TRBJ2-7; 11 nucleotides agree with TRBD2. The trim removed 3 bases at V and 1 base at J, leaving 3 bases unmatched. The CDR3 is made up of 15 amino acids. Per germline, CDR1 SGHRS and CDR2 YFSETQ. This chain's CDR3 is CASSWGTSGSYEQYF. The DNA of the CDR3 is TGCGCCAGCAGCTGGGGGACTAGCGGATCCTACGAGCAGTACTTC.

This clone was seen a single time. This chain links TRBV7-2 with TRBJ2-7, with 9 positions matching TRBD2. With V trimmed by 4 bases and J by 1 base, 14 bases remained unmatched. This CDR3 has 18 residues. The V gene's germline CDR1 is SGHTA and CDR2 FQGNSA. The CDR3, as DNA: TGTGCCAGCAGCTCCCAATGGGGTGGACTAGCGTCTTCCTACGAGCAGTACTTC. Its translation: CASSSQWGGLASSYEQYF. Together with reference TRBV7-2 and TRBJ2-7, the CDR3 gives the full variable domain: GAGVSQSPSNKVTEKGKDVELRCDPISGHTALYWYRQSLGQGLEFLIYFQGNSAPDKSGLPSDRFSAERTGGSVSTLTIQRTQQEDSAVYLCASSSQWGGLASSYEQYFGPGTRLTVT.

This chain joins TRBV5-5 and TRBJ2-2; D might be TRBD1 (5 bases). In germline, CDR1 is SGHKS, CDR2 YYEKEE (reference sequence). The ends were cut back, 2 bases at V and 4 bases at J, with 15 bases in the middle. The length of the CDR3 is 16 residues. The CDR3, as DNA: TGTGCCAGCAGCTTCACCCCATTTGGGGCCACCGGGGAGCTGTTTTTT. This translates into CASSFTPFGATGELFF.